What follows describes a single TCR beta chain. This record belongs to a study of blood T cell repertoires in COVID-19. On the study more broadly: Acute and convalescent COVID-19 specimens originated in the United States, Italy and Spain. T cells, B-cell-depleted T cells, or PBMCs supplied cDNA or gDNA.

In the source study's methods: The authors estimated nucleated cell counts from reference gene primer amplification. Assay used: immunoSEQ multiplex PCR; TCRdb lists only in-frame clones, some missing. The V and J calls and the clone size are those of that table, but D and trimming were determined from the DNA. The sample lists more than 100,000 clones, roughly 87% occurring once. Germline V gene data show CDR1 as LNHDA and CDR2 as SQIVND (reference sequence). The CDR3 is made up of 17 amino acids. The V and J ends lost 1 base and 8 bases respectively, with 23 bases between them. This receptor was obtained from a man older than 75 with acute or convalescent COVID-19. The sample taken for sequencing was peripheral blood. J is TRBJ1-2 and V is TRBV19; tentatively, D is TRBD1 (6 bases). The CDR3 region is CASSIAIPGRGTVGYTF. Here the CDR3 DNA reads TGTGCCAGTAGTATAGCCATACCGGGCAGGGGTACGGTAGGCTACACCTTC.